One TCR beta chain is described in this entry. The sample is drawn from a study of blood T cell repertoires in COVID-19. Study details: From T cells, B-cell-depleted T cells, or PBMCs came the material, which was cDNA or gDNA.

Germline-derived CDR1 and CDR2 are LGHDT and YNNKEL (reference sequence). V was cut by 1 base and J by 6 bases, with 16 bases left in between. The CDR3 loop spans 17 amino acids. As originally analysed: Amplification with reference gene primers provided the estimates of nucleated cell counts. Profiled with immunoSEQ multiplex PCR; TCRdb holds only in-frame clones, not every one. Clone size and the V and J calls come from that table; the DNA yielded D and trimming. The sample includes more than 350,000 clones, roughly 90% of them seen just once. The participants were between roughly 18 and 90 years old and came from 24 US areas. Participants reported their clinical history, and cohort assignment relied on those reports.

Sequencing input: PBMCs or T cells enriched from blood (not recorded which). The sequence was collected from a woman aged 18-30 years who had been exposed to COVID-19. The J gene is TRBJ1-6, the V gene TRBV3-1 (or the pseudogene TRBV3-2); D is uncertain. As DNA, the CDR3 is TGTGCCAGCAGCCAAGCCTTTATCCTTTCCGGTAATTCACCCCTCCACTTT. Amino acid sequence: CASSQAFILSGNSPLHF.